Listed below are T cell receptor beta chains from one sample, sequenced in a study of blood T cell repertoires in COVID-19. TCRdb keeps only in-frame clones here, not all; method: immunoSEQ multiplex PCR. The table records about 70,000 clones, 70% to 90% of them present only once. The material sequenced was peripheral blood. The receptors derive from a woman of 80 years or more with active or convalescent COVID-19. Both conserved end residues are part of each CDR3. The D gene is left open where the match is weak. Where a row states a size, it is once, few, many or the class of an expanded clone; other rows omit it.

cdr3_length,clone_size,d_call,v_call,j_call,cdr3_nt,cdr3_aa
12,.,.,TRBV2,TRBJ2-7,TGTGCCAGCAGAATGGAGTCAGATGAGCAGTACTTC,CASRMESDEQYF
16,.,TRBD2,TRBV18,TRBJ2-1,TGTGCCAGCTCACGATCGGCCGCGGGGGGGATCAATGAGCAGTTCTTC,CASSRSAAGGINEQFF
15,.,.,TRBV29-1,TRBJ1-1,TGCAGCGTTCCGAACCCCCGACAGTGGAACACTGAAGCTTTCTTT,CSVPNPRQWNTEAFF
13,few,TRBD1,TRBV6-5,TRBJ1-2,TGTGCCAGCAGTTCGACAGGGAGTATTGGCTACACCTTC,CASSSTGSIGYTF
17,.,TRBD1,TRBV7-9,TRBJ1-4,TGTGCCAGCAGGCCCCCAGGGGGCACGCGGCTTGGTGAAAAACTGTTTTTT,CASRPPGGTRLGEKLFF
13,.,TRBD1,TRBV7-2,TRBJ1-4,TGTGCCAGCACTAGGGACAGGGGGGAAAAACTGTTTTTT,CASTRDRGEKLFF
12,once,.,TRBV3-1/TRBV3-2,TRBJ2-7,TGTGCCAGCAGCTACGCAACGGGAGAGCAGTACTTC,CASSYATGEQYF
16,.,.,TRBV5-1,TRBJ2-7,TGCGCCAGCAGCTTGTCTTTTGCGGGTTTCGCGTACGAGCAGTACTTC,CASSLSFAGFAYEQYF
16,.,TRBD1,TRBV18,TRBJ2-2,TGTGCCAGCTCACCGCTGGGACAGGGGAACACCGGGGAGCTGTTTTTT,CASSPLGQGNTGELFF
16,.,TRBD1,TRBV28,TRBJ2-5,TGTGCCAGCAGTGGAAGGGGGCCGCGTTCCTTTGAGACCCAGTACTTC,CASSGRGPRSFETQYF
16,.,TRBD1,TRBV5-6,TRBJ1-6,TGTGCCAGCAGCTCTCCGGGACAGGGTTTCAATTCACCCCTCCACTTT,CASSSPGQGFNSPLHF
16,.,TRBD2,TRBV5-1,TRBJ2-5,TGCGCCAGCAGCTTTGGGGCGGGAGGGTCCCAAGAGACCCAGTACTTC,CASSFGAGGSQETQYF
17,.,TRBD1,TRBV5-1,TRBJ1-4,TGCGCCAGCAGCCCACGAGGGGACAGGGGGTCTAATGAAAAACTGTTTTTT,CASSPRGDRGSNEKLFF
14,.,TRBD1,TRBV7-8,TRBJ2-7,TGTGCCAGCAGCTTATTCAGGGGGCAAGTCGAGCAGTACTTC,CASSLFRGQVEQYF
17,.,TRBD1,TRBV28,TRBJ1-6,TGTGCCAGCAGTTTATCTTTTACAGGGGAGCGGAATTCACCCCTCCACTTT,CASSLSFTGERNSPLHF
12,.,.,TRBV11-3,TRBJ2-1,TGTGCCAGCAGCTTCGCGAGTTATGAGCAGTTCTTC,CASSFASYEQFF
17,few,.,TRBV13,TRBJ2-3,TGTGCCAGCAGCTTATACCCATTGAGGCTGGGTCCAGATACGCAGTATTTT,CASSLYPLRLGPDTQYF
15,.,TRBD2,TRBV5-1,TRBJ2-5,TGCGCCAGCAGCTTGATGCTAGCGGACCAAGAGACCCAGTACTTC,CASSLMLADQETQYF
14,.,.,TRBV7-9,TRBJ2-7,TGTGCCAGCAGCTCTCTCGGAGGTGGGTACGAGCAGTACTTC,CASSSLGGGYEQYF
14,once,.,TRBV28,TRBJ2-3,TGTGCCAGCAGTTTCCGGGTTAGCACAGATACGCAGTATTTT,CASSFRVSTDTQYF
15,.,.,TRBV18,TRBJ2-3,TGTGCCAGCTCACCAATCGATAGTCCCACAGATACGCAGTATTTT,CASSPIDSPTDTQYF
15,.,TRBD1,TRBV5-1,TRBJ1-5,TGCGCCAGCAGCGCCACAGGGGAGACCAATCAGCCCCAGCATTTT,CASSATGETNQPQHF
15,once,TRBD2,TRBV9,TRBJ2-1,TGTGCCAGCAGCGTAGTAGCGGGGCTAGGGGATGAGCAGTTCTTC,CASSVVAGLGDEQFF
17,.,TRBD1,TRBV4-3,TRBJ2-1,TGCGCCAGCAGCCAAAACCTACAGGGGCGAATTTACAATGAGCAGTTCTTC,CASSQNLQGRIYNEQFF
18,.,.,TRBV4-1,TRBJ1-5,TGCGCCAGCAGCCAAGAGATGATACCGGGGGGCACTGGGCAGCCCCAGCATTTT,CASSQEMIPGGTGQPQHF
17,.,TRBD2,TRBV24-1,TRBJ2-7,TGTGCCACCAGTGGAAGGACTAGCGGTACTAGCTCCTACGAGCAGTACTTC,CATSGRTSGTSSYEQYF
13,.,TRBD1,TRBV3-1/TRBV3-2,TRBJ2-2,TGTGCCAGCAGAAGGACAGGGTCCGGGGAGCTGTTTTTT,CASRRTGSGELFF
15,.,.,TRBV18,TRBJ2-3,TGTGCCAGCTCACCACCGGGGGCGACCACAGATACGCAGTATTTT,CASSPPGATTDTQYF